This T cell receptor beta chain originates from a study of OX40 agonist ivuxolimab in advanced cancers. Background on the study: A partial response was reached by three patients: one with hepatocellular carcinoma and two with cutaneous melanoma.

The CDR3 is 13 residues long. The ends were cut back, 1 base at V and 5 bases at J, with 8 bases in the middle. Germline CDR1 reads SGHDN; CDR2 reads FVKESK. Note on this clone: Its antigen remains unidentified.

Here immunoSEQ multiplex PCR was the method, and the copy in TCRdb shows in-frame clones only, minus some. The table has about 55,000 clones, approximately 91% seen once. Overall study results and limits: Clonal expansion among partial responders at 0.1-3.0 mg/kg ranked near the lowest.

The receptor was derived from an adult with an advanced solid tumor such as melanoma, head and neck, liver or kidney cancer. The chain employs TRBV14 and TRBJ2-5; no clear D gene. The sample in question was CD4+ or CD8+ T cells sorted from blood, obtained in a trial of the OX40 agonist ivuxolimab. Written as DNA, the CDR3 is TGTGCCAGCAGCCAAGGGTCTGTGGAGACCCAGTACTTC. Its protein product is CASSQGSVETQYF.